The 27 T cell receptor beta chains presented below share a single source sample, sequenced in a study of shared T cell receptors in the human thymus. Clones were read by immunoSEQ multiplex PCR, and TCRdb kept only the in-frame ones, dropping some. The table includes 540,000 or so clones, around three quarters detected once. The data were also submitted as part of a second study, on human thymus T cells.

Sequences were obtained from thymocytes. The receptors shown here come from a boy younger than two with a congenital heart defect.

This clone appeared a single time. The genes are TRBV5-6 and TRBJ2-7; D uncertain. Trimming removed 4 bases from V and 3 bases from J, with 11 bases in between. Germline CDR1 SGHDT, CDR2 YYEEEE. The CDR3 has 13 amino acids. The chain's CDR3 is CASSVLNLYEQYF. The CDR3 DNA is TGTGCCAGCAGCGTCCTAAACCTCTACGAGCAGTACTTC.

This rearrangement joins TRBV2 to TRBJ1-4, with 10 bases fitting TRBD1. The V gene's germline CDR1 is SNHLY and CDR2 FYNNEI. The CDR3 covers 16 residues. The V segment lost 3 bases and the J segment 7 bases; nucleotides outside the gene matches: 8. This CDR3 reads CASSDAWDRGPEKLFF. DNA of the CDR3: TGTGCCAGCAGTGACGCCTGGGACAGGGGACCTGAAAAACTGTTTTTT.

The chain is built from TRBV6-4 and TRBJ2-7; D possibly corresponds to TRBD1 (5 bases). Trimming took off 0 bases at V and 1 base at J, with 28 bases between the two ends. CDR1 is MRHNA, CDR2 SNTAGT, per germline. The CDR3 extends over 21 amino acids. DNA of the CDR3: TGTGCCAGCAGTGACTCGAAAGGGTTCCCCAGGGCCGACGAGCGTTCCTACGAGCAGTACTTC. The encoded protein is CASSDSKGFPRADERSYEQYF.

CDR3 region: CASSAGQGAQQFF. DNA for the CDR3: TGTGCCAGCAGTGCCGGACAGGGGGCCCAGCAGTTCTTC. V and J are TRBV27 and TRBJ2-1; 11 nucleotides line up with TRBD1. Germline V gene sequence: CDR1 MNHEY, CDR2 SMNVEV (reference sequence). Trimming removed 5 bases from V and 11 bases from J; junction bases left unmatched: 5. CDR3 length: 13 amino acids.

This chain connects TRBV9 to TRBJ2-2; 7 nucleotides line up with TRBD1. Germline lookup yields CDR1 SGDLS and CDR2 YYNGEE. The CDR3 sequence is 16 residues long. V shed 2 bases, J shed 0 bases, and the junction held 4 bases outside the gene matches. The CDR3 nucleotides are TGTGCCAGCAGCGTGAGGGGGCAGGCGAACACCGGGGAGCTGTTTTTT. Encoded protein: CASSVRGQANTGELFF.

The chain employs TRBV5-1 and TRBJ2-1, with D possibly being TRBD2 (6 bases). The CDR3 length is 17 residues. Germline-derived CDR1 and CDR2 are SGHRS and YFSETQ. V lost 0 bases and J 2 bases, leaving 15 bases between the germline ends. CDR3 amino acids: CASSLEILASTYNEQFF. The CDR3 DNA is TGCGCCAGCAGCTTGGAAATACTAGCTAGTACCTACAATGAGCAGTTCTTC.

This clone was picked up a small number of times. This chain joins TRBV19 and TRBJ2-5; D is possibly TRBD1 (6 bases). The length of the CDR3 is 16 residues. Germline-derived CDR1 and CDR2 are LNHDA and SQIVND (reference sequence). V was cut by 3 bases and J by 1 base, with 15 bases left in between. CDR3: CASSMEKPRGQETQYF. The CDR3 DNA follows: TGTGCCAGTAGTATGGAAAAACCCAGGGGCCAAGAGACCCAGTACTTC.

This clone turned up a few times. CDR3 amino acids: CASSPGQGVTGELFF. Written as DNA, the CDR3 is TGTGCCAGCAGCCCGGGACAGGGAGTCACCGGGGAGCTGTTTTTT. The chain carries TRBV2 and TRBJ2-2; TRBD1 agrees at 9 bases. Germline CDR1 SNHLY, CDR2 FYNNEI. The CDR3 length is 15 residues. The V and J ends lost 6 bases and 4 bases, in that order; junction bases with no gene match: 6.

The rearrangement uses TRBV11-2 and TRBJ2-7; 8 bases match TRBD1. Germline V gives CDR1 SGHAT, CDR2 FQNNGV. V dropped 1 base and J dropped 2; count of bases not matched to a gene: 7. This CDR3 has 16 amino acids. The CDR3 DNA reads TGTGCCAGCAGCTTAGGTCCCCCGGGACAGGCCTACGAGCAGTACTTC. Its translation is CASSLGPPGQAYEQYF.

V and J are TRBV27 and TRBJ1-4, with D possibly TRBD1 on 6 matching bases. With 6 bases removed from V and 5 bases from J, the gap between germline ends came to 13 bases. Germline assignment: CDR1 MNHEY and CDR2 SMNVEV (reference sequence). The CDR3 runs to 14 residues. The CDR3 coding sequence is TGTGCCAGCAGAAAGGGAACAGGGAATGAAAAACTGTTTTTT. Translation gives CASRKGTGNEKLFF.

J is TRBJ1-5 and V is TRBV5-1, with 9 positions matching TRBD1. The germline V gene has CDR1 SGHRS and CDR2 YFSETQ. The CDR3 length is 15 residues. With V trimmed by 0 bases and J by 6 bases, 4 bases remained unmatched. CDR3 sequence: CASSLGDRDGQPQHF. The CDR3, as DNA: TGCGCCAGCAGCTTGGGGGACAGGGACGGTCAGCCCCAGCATTTT.

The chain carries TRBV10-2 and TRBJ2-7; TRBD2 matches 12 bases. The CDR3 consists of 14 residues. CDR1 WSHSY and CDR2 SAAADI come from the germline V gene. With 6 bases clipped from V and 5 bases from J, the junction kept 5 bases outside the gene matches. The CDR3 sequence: CASRTSGSQHEQYF. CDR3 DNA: TGCGCCAGCAGGACTAGCGGGAGTCAACACGAGCAGTACTTC.

The CDR3 DNA reads as TGTGCCAGCAGCCGGAGGGGTCGACAGAACGTCATCCCCAACTATGGCTACACCTTC. This gives the protein CASSRRGRQNVIPNYGYTF. This rearrangement joins TRBV11-2 to TRBJ1-2, with D perhaps TRBD1 (5 bases). Germline V gene lookup returns CDR1 SGHAT and CDR2 FQNNGV. The length of the CDR3 is 19 residues. V gave up 5 bases and J gave up 2 bases, with 27 bases separating them.

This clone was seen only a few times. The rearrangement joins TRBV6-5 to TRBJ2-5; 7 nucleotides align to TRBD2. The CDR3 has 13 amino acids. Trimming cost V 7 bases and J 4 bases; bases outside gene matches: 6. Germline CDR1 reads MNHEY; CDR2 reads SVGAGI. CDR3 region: CASKAGEAETQYF. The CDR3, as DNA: TGTGCCAGCAAGGCGGGAGAGGCAGAGACCCAGTACTTC.

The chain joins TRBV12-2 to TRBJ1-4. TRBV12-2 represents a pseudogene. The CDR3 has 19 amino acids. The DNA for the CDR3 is TGTGCAAGTCGCTTACCCCCCTTTTGTCTTCGTGCAACTAATGAAAAACTGTTTTTT. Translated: CASRLPPFCLRATNEKLFF.

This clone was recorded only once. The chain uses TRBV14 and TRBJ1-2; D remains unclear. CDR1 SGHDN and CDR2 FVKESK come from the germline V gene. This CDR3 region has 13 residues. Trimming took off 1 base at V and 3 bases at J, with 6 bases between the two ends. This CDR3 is CASSQVADYGYTF. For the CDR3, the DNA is TGTGCCAGCAGCCAAGTGGCGGACTATGGCTACACCTTC.

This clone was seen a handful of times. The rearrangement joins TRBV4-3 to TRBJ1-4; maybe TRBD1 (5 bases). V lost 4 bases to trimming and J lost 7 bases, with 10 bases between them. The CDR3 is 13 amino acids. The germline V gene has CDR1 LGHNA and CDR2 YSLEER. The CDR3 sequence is CASSPVQGEKLFF. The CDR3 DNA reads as TGCGCCAGCAGCCCGGTGCAGGGTGAAAAACTGTTTTTT.

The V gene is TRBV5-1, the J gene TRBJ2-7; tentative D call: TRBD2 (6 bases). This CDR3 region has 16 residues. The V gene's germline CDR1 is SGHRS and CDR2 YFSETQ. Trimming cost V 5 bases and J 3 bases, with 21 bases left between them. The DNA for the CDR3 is TGCGCCAGCAGTGACCCGCAACGGGAGTTCAACTACGAGCAGTACTTC. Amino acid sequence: CASSDPQREFNYEQYF.

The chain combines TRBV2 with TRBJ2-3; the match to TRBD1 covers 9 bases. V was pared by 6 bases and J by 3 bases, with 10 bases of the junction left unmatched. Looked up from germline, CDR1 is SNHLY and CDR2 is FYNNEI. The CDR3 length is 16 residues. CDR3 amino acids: CASSASPGTGTDTQYF. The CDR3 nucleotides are TGTGCCAGCAGCGCCAGTCCCGGGACAGGGACAGATACGCAGTATTTT.

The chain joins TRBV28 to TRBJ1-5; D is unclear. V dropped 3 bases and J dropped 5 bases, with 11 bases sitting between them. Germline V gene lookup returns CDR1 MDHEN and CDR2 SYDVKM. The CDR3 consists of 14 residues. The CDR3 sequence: CASSFVGGHQPQHF. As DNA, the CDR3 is TGTGCCAGCAGTTTTGTCGGAGGTCATCAGCCCCAGCATTTT.

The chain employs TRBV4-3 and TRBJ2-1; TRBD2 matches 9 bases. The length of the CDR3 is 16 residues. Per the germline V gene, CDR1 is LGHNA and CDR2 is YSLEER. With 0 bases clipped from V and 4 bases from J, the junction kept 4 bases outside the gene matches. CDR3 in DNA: TGCGCCAGCAGCCAAGATCTAGCGGGGAGATACAATGAGCAGTTCTTC. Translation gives CASSQDLAGRYNEQFF.

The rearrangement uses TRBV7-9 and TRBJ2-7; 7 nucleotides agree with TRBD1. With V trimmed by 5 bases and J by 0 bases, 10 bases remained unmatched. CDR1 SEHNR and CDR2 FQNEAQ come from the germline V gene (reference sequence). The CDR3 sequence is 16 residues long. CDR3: CASSQKGQPRSYEQYF. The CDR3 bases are TGTGCCAGCAGCCAAAAGGGACAGCCCCGCTCCTACGAGCAGTACTTC.

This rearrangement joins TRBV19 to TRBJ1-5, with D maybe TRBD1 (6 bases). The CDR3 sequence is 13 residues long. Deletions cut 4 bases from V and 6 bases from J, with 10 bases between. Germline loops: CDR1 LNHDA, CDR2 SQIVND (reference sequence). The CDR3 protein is CASSKGEGQPQHF. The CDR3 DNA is TGTGCCAGTAGTAAGGGGGAGGGTCAGCCCCAGCATTTT.

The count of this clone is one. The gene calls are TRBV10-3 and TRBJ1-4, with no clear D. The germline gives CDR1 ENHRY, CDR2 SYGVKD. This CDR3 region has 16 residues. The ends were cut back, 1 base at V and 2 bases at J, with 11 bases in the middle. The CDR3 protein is CAISEFANRTNEKLFF. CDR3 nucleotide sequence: TGTGCCATCAGTGAGTTCGCGAACCGCACTAATGAAAAACTGTTTTTT.

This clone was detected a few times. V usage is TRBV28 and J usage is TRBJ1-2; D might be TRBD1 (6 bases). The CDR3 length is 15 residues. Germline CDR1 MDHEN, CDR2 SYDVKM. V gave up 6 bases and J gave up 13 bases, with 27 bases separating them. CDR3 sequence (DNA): TGTGCCAGCAGCGGAGAGAAGTTCGATAGGACAGCAGTCACCTTC. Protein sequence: CASSGEKFDRTAVTF.

The CDR3 region has the DNA TGTGCCAGCAGCTTGGGCGGACCAACCGGGGACACTGAAGCTTTCTTT. Protein: CASSLGGPTGDTEAFF. The V gene is TRBV5-4, the J gene TRBJ1-1; D is uncertain. Between the trimmed V and J ends, which lost 0 bases and 3 bases, there was a span of 15 bases. This CDR3 has 16 residues. Germline values: CDR1 SGHNT, CDR2 YYREEE (reference sequence).

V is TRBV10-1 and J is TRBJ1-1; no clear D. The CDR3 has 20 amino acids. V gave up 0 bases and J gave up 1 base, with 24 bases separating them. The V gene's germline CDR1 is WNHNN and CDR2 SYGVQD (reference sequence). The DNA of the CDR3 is TGCGCCAGCAGTGAGTCCGAATTTGGACTCCCTAAGTTTAAGAACACTGAAGCTTTCTTT. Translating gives CASSESEFGLPKFKNTEAFF.